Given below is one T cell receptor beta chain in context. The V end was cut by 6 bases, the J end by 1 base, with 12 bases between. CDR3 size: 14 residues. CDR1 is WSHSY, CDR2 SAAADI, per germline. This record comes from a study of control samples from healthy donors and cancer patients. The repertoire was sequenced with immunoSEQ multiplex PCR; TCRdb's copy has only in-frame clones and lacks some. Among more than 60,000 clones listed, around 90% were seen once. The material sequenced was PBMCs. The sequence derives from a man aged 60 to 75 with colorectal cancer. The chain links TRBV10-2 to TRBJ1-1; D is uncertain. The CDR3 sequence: CASSVGVGNTEAFF. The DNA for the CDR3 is TGCGCCAGCAGCGTTGGGGTCGGGAACACTGAAGCTTTCTTT.